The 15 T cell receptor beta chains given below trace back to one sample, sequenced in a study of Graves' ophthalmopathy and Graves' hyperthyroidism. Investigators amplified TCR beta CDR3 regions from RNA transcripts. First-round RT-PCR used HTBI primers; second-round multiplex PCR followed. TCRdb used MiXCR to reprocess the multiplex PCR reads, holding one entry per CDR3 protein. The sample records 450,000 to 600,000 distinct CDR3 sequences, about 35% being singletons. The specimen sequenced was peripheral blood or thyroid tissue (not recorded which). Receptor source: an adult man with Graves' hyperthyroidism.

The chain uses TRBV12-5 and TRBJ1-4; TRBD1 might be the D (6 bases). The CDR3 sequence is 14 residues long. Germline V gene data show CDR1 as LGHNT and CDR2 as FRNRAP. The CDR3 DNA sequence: TGTGCCAGCAGGTCAAAGGGGGGTACTGAAAAACTGTTTTTT. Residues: CASRSKGGTEKLFF.

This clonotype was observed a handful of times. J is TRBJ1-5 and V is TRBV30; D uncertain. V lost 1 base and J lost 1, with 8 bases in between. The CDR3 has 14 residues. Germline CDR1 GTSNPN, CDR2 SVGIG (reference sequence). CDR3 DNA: TGTGCCTGGAGTGACTCGGGGAGCAATCAGCCCCAGCATTTT. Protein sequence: CAWSDSGSNQPQHF.

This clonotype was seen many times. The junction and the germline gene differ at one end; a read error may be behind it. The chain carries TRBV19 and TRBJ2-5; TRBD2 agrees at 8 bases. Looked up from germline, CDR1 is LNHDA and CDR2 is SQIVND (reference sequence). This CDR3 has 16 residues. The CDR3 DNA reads TGTGCCAGCAGTAGGCCACCGGGACTAGGGACGGAGACCCAGTACTTC. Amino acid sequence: CASSRPPGLGTETQYF.

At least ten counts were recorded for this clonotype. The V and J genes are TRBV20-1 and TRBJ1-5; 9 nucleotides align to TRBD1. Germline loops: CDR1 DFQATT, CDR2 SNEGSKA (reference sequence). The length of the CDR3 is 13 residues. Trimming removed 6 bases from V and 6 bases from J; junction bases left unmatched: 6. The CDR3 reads CSAAGTGLQPQHF. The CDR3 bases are TGCAGTGCCGCCGGGACAGGGCTTCAGCCCCAGCATTTT.

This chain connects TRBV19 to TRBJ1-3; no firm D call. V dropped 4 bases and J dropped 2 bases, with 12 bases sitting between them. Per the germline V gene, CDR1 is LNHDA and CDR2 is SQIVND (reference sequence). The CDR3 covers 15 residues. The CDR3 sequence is CASSKAGGPGNTIYF. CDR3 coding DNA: TGTGCCAGTAGTAAAGCGGGAGGGCCTGGAAACACCATATATTTT. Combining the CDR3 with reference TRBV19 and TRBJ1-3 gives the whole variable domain DGGITQSPKYLFRKEGQNVTLSCEQNLNHDAMYWYRQDPGQGLRLIYYSQIVNDFQKGDIAEGYSVSREKKESFPLTVTSAQKNPTAFYLCASSKAGGPGNTIYFGEGSWLTVV.

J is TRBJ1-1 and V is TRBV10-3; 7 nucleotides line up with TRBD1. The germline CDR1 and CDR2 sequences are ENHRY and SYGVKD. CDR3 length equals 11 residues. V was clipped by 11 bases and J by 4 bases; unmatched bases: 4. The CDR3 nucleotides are TGTGCCGTACAGGGGACCACTGAAGCTTTCTTT. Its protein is CAVQGTTEAFF.

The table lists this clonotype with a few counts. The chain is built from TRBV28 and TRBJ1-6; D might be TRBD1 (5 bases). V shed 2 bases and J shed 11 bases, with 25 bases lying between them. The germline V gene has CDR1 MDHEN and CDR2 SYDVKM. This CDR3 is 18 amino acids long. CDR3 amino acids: CASSLAFRDGPREAPLHF. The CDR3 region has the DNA TGTGCCAGCAGTTTAGCCTTCCGGGACGGTCCCCGGGAGGCACCCCTCCACTTT.

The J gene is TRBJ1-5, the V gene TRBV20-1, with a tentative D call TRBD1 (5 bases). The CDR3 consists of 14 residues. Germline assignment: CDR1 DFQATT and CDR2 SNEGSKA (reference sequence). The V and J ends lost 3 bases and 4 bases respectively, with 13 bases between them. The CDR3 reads CSASPGGRNQPQHF. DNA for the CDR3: TGCAGTGCTAGCCCCGGGGGGAGGAATCAGCCCCAGCATTTT.

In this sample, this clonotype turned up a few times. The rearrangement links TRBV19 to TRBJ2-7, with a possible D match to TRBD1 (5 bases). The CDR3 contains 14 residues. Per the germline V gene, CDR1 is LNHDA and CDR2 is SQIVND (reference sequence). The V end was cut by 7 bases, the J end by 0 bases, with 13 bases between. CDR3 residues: CASKWGRDSYEQYF. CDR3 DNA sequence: TGTGCCAGTAAGTGGGGCAGGGACTCCTACGAGCAGTACTTC.

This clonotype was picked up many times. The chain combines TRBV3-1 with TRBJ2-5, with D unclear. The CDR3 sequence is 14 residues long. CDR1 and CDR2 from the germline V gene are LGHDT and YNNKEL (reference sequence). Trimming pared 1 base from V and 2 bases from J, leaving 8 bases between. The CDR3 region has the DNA TGTGCCAGCAGCCAAGGACTGGCACAAGAGACCCAGTACTTC. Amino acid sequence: CASSQGLAQETQYF.

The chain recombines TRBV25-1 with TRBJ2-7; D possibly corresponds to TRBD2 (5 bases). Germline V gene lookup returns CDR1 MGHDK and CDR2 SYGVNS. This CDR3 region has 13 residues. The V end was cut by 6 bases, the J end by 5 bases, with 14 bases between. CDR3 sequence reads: CASSRLASDEQYF. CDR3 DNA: TGTGCCAGCAGCCGGTTAGCGTCCGACGAGCAGTACTTC.

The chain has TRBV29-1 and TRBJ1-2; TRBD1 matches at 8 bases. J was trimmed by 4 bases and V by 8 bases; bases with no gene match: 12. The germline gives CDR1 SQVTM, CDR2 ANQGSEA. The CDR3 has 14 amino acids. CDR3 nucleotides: TGCAGCAGTGTAGACAGGGGTGGAATCTATGGCTACACCTTC. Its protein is CSSVDRGGIYGYTF.

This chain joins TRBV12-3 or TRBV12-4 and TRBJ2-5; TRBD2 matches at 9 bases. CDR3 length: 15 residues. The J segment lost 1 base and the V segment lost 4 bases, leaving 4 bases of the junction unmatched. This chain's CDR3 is CASSSVSGGQETQYF. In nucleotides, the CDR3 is TGTGCCAGCAGTTCGGTTAGCGGGGGCCAAGAGACCCAGTACTTC.

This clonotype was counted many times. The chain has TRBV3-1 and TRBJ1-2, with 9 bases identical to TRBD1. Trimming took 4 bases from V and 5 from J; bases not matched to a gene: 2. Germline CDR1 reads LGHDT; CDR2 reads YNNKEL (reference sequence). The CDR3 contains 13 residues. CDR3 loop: CASSRDREYGYTF. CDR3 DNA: TGTGCCAGCAGCCGGGACAGGGAGTATGGCTACACCTTC.

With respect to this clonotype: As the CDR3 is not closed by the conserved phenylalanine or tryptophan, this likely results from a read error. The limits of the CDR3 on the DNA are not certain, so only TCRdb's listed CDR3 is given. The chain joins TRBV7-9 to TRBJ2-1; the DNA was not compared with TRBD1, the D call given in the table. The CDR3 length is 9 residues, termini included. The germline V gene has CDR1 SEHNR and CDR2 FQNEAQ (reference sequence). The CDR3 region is CASSLARGI.